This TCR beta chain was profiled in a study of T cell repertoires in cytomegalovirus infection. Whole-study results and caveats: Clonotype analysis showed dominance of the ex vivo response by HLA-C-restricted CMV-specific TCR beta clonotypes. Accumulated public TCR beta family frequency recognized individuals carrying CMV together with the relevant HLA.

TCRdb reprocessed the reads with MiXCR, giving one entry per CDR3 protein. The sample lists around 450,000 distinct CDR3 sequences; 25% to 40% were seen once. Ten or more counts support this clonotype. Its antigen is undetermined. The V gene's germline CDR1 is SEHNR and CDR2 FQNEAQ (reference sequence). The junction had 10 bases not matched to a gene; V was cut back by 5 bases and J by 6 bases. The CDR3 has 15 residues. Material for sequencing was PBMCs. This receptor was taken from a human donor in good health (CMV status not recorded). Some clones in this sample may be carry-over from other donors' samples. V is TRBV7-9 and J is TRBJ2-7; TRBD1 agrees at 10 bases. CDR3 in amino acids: CASSQTGTGDGEQYF. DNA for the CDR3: TGTGCCAGCAGCCAGACCGGGACAGGGGATGGCGAGCAGTACTTC.